This T cell receptor (beta chain) was identified during a study of T cell clonotyping in hematopoietic cell transplantation. Points from the study as a whole: Pathologically expanded recipient clonotypes increased progressively from day 30 to day 180 as diversity fell. CD4 and CD8 repertoire contributions could not be separated without sorting. At the given depth, recipient repertoires were over 97% de novo clonotypes.

This clone is a singleton in its sample. The antigen remains undetermined. Repertoires were generated with immunoSEQ multiplex PCR, while TCRdb's copy carries only in-frame clones and drops some. Among thousands of clones listed, approximately 90% were seen once. The CDR3 has 13 residues. Germline CDR1 reads GTSNPN; CDR2 reads SVGIG (reference sequence). The germline V and J ends were trimmed by 5 bases and 2 bases, with 10 bases remaining between them. J is TRBJ1-5 and V is TRBV30; D gene unclear. The sequence was obtained from a female patient in her fifties who had an allogeneic stem cell transplant from a related donor, so the T cells may come from the graft donor. Some clones in this sample may be carry-over from other donors' samples. The material was peripheral blood mononuclear cells, obtained 100 days after allogeneic stem cell transplant. CDR3 sequence reads: CAWSLLGNQPQHF. The DNA for the CDR3 is TGTGCCTGGTCCCTTTTAGGCAATCAGCCCCAGCATTTT.